This TCR beta chain was identified in a study of T cell repertoires in cytomegalovirus infection. TCRdb used MiXCR to reprocess the reads, holding one entry per CDR3 protein. This sample has hundreds of thousands of distinct CDR3 sequences, with roughly 22% found just once. As concerns this clonotype: Its antigen remains unidentified.

Study-level results: HLA-C-restricted CMV clonotypes gave the most frequent clonotype in two of eight donors. Of the TCR beta families, the public ones yielded a cumulative frequency that identified carriers of CMV plus the relevant HLA.

Germline V gene data show CDR1 as MNHEY and CDR2 as SVGEGT. Trimming removed 6 bases at V and 7 bases at J, with 12 bases between. There are 12 residues in the CDR3. The sequenced sample was CD8+ T cells from PBMCs. The sequence derives from a human donor in good health (CMV status not recorded). Some clones in this sample may be carry-over from other donors' samples. This chain connects TRBV6-2 or TRBV6-3 to TRBJ1-2; D remains ambiguous. In nucleotides, the CDR3 is TGTGCCAGCAGCTCCAACAGTCGTGGCTACACCTTC. Protein: CASSSNSRGYTF.